This entry lists 15 T cell receptor beta chains sequenced from one sample in a study of response to subunit inactivated influenza vaccine. TCRdb re-derived calls from the RT-PCR reads in MiXCR, one entry per CDR3 protein. The sample lists 200,000 to 250,000 distinct CDR3 sequences, 10% to 15% seen once, with about 8% in the top ten. This sample comprised non-naive T cells sorted from PBMCs, obtained 14 to 15 days before vaccination. Receptors originate from a man aged 50-59 years who received an inactivated influenza vaccine.

This sequence joins TRBV20-1 and TRBJ2-7, with 16 bases lining up with TRBD2. CDR1 and CDR2 (germline): DFQATT, SNEGSKA (reference sequence). The CDR3 runs 16 residues. V was pared by 0 bases and J by 2 bases, with 1 base of the junction left unmatched. CDR3 residues: CSARDGTSGRAYEQYF. CDR3 nucleotides: TGCAGTGCTAGAGATGGGACTAGCGGGAGGGCCTACGAGCAGTACTTC.

This clonotype showed up many times. The chain carries TRBV7-9 and TRBJ2-4; TRBD1 matches at 8 bases. Trimming took 3 bases from V and 5 from J; bases not matched to a gene: 3. This CDR3 spans 14 amino acids. The V gene's germline CDR1 is SEHNR and CDR2 FQNEAQ (reference sequence). CDR3 nucleotide sequence: TGTGCCAGCAGCTTGGCACAGGGGGAAAACATTCAGTACTTC. This gives the protein CASSLAQGENIQYF.

This clonotype was counted ten times or more. The V and J genes are TRBV4-2 and TRBJ1-3; no clear D gene. Germline values: CDR1 LGHNA, CDR2 YNFKEQ. This CDR3 comprises 16 residues. Trimming took 2 bases from V and 0 from J, leaving 11 bases between them. Here the CDR3 DNA reads TGTGCCAGCAGCCAAAGTCTCAGCGACTCTGGAAACACCATATATTTT. Protein product: CASSQSLSDSGNTIYF.

This chain joins TRBV12-3 or TRBV12-4 and TRBJ2-3, with unresolved D. The CDR3 covers 14 residues. Trimming took off 3 bases at V and 1 base at J, with 8 bases between the two ends. CDR3 in DNA: TGTGCCAGCAGTTTGCAATCCGGCACAGATACGCAGTATTTT. It specifies CASSLQSGTDTQYF.

At least ten counts were recorded for this clonotype. This rearrangement joins TRBV4-3 to TRBJ2-7, with 7 bases matching TRBD2. Germline assignment: CDR1 LGHNA and CDR2 YSLEER. V lost 3 bases, J lost 3 bases, and 5 bases stayed unmatched. CDR3 length: 14 residues. The chain's CDR3 is CASSHGTTDYEQYF. The CDR3 nucleotides are TGCGCCAGCAGCCATGGGACTACCGACTACGAGCAGTACTTC.

The table lists this clonotype with many counts. The V gene is TRBV20-1, the J gene TRBJ2-1, with 14 positions matching TRBD2. Losses at the gene ends were 6 bases for V and 2 bases for J; bases not matched to a gene: 6. The CDR3 contains 16 residues. The germline CDR1 and CDR2 sequences are DFQATT and SNEGSKA (reference sequence). CDR3 bases: TGCAGTGCCACGGGACTAGCGGGAGTACCCTACAATGAGCAGTTCTTC. Its protein product is CSATGLAGVPYNEQFF.

There are many counts of this clonotype. CDR3 amino acids: CASSPTNSYEQYF. Written as DNA, the CDR3 is TGTGCCAGCAGCCCGACAAACTCCTACGAGCAGTACTTC. The V and J genes are TRBV6-1 and TRBJ2-7; D uncertain. V was pared by 6 bases and J by 0 bases, with 9 bases between. The germline V gene has CDR1 MNHNS and CDR2 SASEGT. The CDR3 has 13 residues.

The chain joins TRBV2 to TRBJ2-1; D is unresolved. Germline V lookup: CDR1 SNHLY, CDR2 FYNNEI. This CDR3 contains 13 residues. Trimming cost V 8 bases and J 2 bases, with 10 bases left between them. DNA for the CDR3: TGTGCCAGCTGCCGTTATACCTACAATGAGCAGTTCTTC. Amino acids: CASCRYTYNEQFF.

The rearrangement uses TRBV20-1 and TRBJ2-5; either TRBD1 or TRBD2 may supply D (5 bases each). From germline, CDR1 is DFQATT and CDR2 SNEGSKA (reference sequence). The CDR3 is made up of 16 amino acids. V dropped 3 bases and J dropped 7 bases, with 24 bases sitting between them. In DNA form, the CDR3 reads TGCAGTGCTAGGGACCGGGGCGCTAGCTTCGGGGCGACCCAGTACTTC. Translated, it gives CSARDRGASFGATQYF.

The chain combines TRBV6-2 or TRBV6-3 with TRBJ2-7; tentatively, D is TRBD1 or TRBD2 (5 bases each). The CDR3 contains 13 residues. The germline V gene has CDR1 MNHEY and CDR2 SVGEGT. V was pared by 7 bases and J by 2 bases, with 12 bases between. The CDR3 spells CASTRDGPYEQYF. In DNA form, the CDR3 reads TGTGCCAGCACCCGGGACGGCCCCTACGAGCAGTACTTC.

This clonotype occurred a few times. V gene TRBV7-2 combines with J gene TRBJ2-1; D may correspond to TRBD1 or TRBD2 (6 bases each). The CDR3 extends over 14 amino acids. With 2 bases removed from V and 7 bases from J, the gap between germline ends came to 12 bases. Germline-derived CDR1 and CDR2 are SGHTA and FQGNSA. CDR3 in amino acids: CASSLWGAGNEQFF. CDR3 in DNA: TGTGCCAGCAGCTTATGGGGGGCCGGTAATGAGCAGTTCTTC.

This chain uses TRBV18 with TRBJ1-1, with 10 bases fitting TRBD1. In germline, CDR1 is KGHSH, CDR2 LQKENI. V was pared by 3 bases and J by 4 bases, with 2 bases of the junction left unmatched. CDR3 length: 14 residues. For the CDR3, the DNA is TGTGCCAGCTCACCGACAGGGGGCGGCACTGAAGCTTTCTTT. This gives the protein CASSPTGGGTEAFF. Full variable domain (rest looked up from reference TRBV18 and TRBJ1-1): NAGVMQNPRHLVRRRGQEARLRCSPMKGHSHVYWYRQLPEEGLKFMVYLQKENIIDESGMPKERFSAEFPKEGPSILRIQQVVRGDSAAYFCASSPTGGGTEAFFGQGTRLTVV.

This sequence joins TRBV7-2 and TRBJ1-2; TRBD1 is a possible D gene (5 bases). Germline V lookup: CDR1 SGHTA, CDR2 FQGNSA. The CDR3 runs to 12 residues. V lost 3 bases to trimming and J lost 8 bases, with 10 bases between them. The CDR3 DNA follows: TGTGCCAGCAGCTTCAGGGACGGAGGCTACACCTTC. Translating gives CASSFRDGGYTF.

The chain links TRBV10-3 to TRBJ2-3; the match to TRBD2 covers 7 bases. The germline V gene has CDR1 ENHRY and CDR2 SYGVKD. V shed 2 bases and J 2 bases; nucleotides not matched to a gene: 7. The CDR3 extends over 16 amino acids. CDR3 region: CAISEPSSGYTDTQYF. As DNA, the CDR3 is TGTGCCATCAGTGAGCCTTCTAGCGGATACACAGATACGCAGTATTTT.

This clonotype appeared a few times. The chain combines TRBV6-5 with TRBJ1-1; a weak D match, TRBD1 (5 bases). The V gene's germline CDR1 is MNHEY and CDR2 SVGAGI. The CDR3 is 14 amino acids. Trimming shortened V by 2 bases and J by 7 bases, and 14 bases separated the two germline ends. The CDR3 region has the DNA TGTGCCAGCAGTTACAGGGCAGGGCGCCATGAAGCTTTCTTT. Translating gives CASSYRAGRHEAFF.